Detailed here is one T cell receptor beta chain. Source study methods: Reference gene primer amplification in the assay estimated nucleated cell counts. Assay used: immunoSEQ multiplex PCR; TCRdb lists only in-frame clones, some missing. The DNA gave D and trimming, while V, J and clone size come from that table. The sample has fewer than 250,000 clones, around 92% seen once. The data derive from a study of blood T cell repertoires in COVID-19. Turning to the study itself: The United States, Italy and Spain provided the acute and convalescent COVID-19 samples.

CDR1 and CDR2 from the germline V gene are SGHKS and YYEKEE (reference sequence). The CDR3 covers 15 residues. The V end lost 4 bases, the J end lost 4 bases, and 18 bases lay between the germline ends. The chain employs TRBV5-5 and TRBJ2-7; D is ambiguous. The sequence derives from a young man with acute or convalescent COVID-19. The material sequenced was peripheral blood. CDR3 sequence: CASSETRRRLYEQYF. The DNA of the CDR3 is TGTGCCAGCAGCGAGACACGCCGTCGTCTTTACGAGCAGTACTTC.